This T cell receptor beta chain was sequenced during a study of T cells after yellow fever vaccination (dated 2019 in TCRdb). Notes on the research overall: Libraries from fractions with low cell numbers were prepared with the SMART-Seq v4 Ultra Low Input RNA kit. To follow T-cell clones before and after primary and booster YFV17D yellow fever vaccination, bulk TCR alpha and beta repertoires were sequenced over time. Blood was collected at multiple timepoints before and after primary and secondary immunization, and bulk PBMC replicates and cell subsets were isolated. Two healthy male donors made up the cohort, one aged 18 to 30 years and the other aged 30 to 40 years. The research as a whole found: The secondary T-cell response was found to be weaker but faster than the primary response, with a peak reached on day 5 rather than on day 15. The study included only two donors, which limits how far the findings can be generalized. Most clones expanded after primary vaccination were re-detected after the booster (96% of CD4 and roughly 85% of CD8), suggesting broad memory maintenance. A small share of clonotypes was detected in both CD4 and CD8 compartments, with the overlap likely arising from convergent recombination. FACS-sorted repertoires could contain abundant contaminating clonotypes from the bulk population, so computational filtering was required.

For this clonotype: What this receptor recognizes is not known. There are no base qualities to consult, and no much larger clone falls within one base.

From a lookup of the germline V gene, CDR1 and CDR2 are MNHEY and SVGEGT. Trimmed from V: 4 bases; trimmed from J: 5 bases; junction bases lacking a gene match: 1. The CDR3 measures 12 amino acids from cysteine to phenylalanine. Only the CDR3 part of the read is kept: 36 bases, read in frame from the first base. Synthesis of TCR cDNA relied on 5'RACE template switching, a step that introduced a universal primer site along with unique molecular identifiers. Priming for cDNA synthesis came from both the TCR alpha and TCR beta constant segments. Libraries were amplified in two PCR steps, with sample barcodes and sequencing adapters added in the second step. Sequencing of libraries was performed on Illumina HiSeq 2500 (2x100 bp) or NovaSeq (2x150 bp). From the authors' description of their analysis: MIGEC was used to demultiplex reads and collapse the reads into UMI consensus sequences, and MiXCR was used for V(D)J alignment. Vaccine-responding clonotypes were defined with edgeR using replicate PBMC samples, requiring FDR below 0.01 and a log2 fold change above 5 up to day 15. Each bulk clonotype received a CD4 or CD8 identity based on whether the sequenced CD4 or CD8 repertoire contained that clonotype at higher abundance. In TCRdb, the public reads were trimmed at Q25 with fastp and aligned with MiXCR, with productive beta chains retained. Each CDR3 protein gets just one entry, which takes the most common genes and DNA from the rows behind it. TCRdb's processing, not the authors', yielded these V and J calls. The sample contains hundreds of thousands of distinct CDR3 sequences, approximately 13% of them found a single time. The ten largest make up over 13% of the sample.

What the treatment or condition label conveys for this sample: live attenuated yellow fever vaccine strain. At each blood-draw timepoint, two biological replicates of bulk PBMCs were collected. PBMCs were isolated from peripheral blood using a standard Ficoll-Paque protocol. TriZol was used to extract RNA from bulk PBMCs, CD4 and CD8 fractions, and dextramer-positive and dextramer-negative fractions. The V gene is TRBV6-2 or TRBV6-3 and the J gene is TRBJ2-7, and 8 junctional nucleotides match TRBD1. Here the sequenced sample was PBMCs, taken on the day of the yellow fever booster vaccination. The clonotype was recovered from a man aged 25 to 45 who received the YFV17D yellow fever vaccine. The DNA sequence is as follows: TGTGCCAGCAGTTGGGGACAGGACGAGCAGTACTTC. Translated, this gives CASSWGQDEQYF.